These 26 T cell receptor beta chains came from one sample sequenced in a study of CD8+ T cells in alopecia areata (dated by TCRdb to the late 2010s). Explained via the paper, the time point label denotes: roughly 26 weeks on oral tofacitinib. In the paper's terms, the treatment or condition label means: oral pan-JAK inhibitor, 5-10 mg twice daily. Library preparation was by the immunoSEQ multiplex PCR assay. RNA was extracted from all samples and reverse transcribed into cDNA as template for TCR sequencing. TCRdb obtained this table from immuneACCESS and retained in-frame rearrangements with V and J assigned. These tables miss some clones; where compared with another copy, unresolved V genes account for less than half of the shortfall, and the remainder is unexplained. In all, the sample holds 270,000 or so clones, and over 45% of those were seen once. The top ten clonotypes cover less than 2% of the sample.

The sample in question was CD4+ T cells sorted from blood, obtained at week 24, from a patient treated with tofacitinib. These receptors were obtained from a human donor with alopecia areata.

The chain employs TRBV6-5 and TRBJ1-1; 7 positions match TRBD1. V lost 0 bases and J lost 1; bases outside the gene matches: 5. Germline V gene lookup returns CDR1 MNHEY and CDR2 SVGAGI. There are 16 residues in the CDR3. The CDR3 coding sequence is TGTGCCAGCAGTTACTCGACTTACAGGGGGAACACTGAAGCTTTCTTT. It is translated as CASSYSTYRGNTEAFF.

The chain uses TRBV5-1 and TRBJ2-7; 8 bases line up with TRBD2. Germline V gene sequence: CDR1 SGHRS, CDR2 YFSETQ. CDR3 length: 14 residues. V lost 5 bases, J lost 2 bases, and 6 bases stayed unmatched. The CDR3 DNA reads TGCGCCAGCAGGACAAGCGGGGGCCCCTACGAGCAGTACTTC. Encoded protein: CASRTSGGPYEQYF.

The CDR3 spells CASSIANYGYTF. The CDR3 nucleotides are TGTGCCAGCAGTATTGCCAACTATGGCTACACCTTC. The rearrangement joins TRBV11-2 to TRBJ1-2; no clear D gene. Trimming cost V 6 bases and J 2 bases, with 7 bases left between them. In germline, CDR1 is SGHAT, CDR2 FQNNGV. CDR3 length: 12 amino acids.

The rearrangement joins TRBV7-9 to TRBJ2-3; no clear D gene. V lost 1 base to trimming and J lost 6 bases, with 17 bases between them. The CDR3 extends over 16 amino acids. The germline V gene has CDR1 SEHNR and CDR2 FQNEAQ (reference sequence). Written as DNA, the CDR3 is TGTGCCAGCAGCTTAGACTCTGGTTCTCGGTTTGATACGCAGTATTTT. It translates to CASSLDSGSRFDTQYF.

Points on this clone: Other nucleotide sequences from this sample produce the same CDR3. The chain employs TRBV29-1 and TRBJ1-1, with D maybe TRBD1 (6 bases). Germline CDR1 reads SQVTM; CDR2 reads ANQGSEA. Trimming removed 3 bases from V and 0 bases from J, with 8 bases in between. The CDR3 runs 13 residues. The CDR3, as DNA: TGCAGCGTTGAGGGACAAATGAACACTGAAGCTTTCTTT. Translating gives CSVEGQMNTEAFF.

The CDR3 DNA follows: TGTGCCAGCAGCTCCCAGGGACCCATGAACACTGAAGCTTTCTTT. This gives the protein CASSSQGPMNTEAFF. The V call is TRBV6-5, the J call TRBJ1-1; a weak D match, TRBD1 (5 bases). Trimming pared 6 bases from V and 0 bases from J, leaving 14 bases between. The germline V gene has CDR1 MNHEY and CDR2 SVGAGI. This CDR3 has 15 amino acids.

The V gene is TRBV29-1, the J gene TRBJ2-1, with 13 bases lining up with TRBD2. The CDR3 runs to 14 residues. V shed 6 bases, J shed 5 bases, and the junction held 4 bases outside the gene matches. CDR1 is SQVTM, CDR2 ANQGSEA, per germline. The CDR3: CSVTGTSGDNEQFF. CDR3 DNA: TGCAGCGTAACCGGGACTAGCGGGGACAATGAGCAGTTCTTC.

The chain carries TRBV4-2 and TRBJ2-1; 7 bases are a match to TRBD1. Germline V gene data show CDR1 as LGHNA and CDR2 as YNFKEQ. Losses at the gene ends were 3 bases for V and 1 base for J; bases not matched to a gene: 6. The CDR3 is 16 amino acids. The DNA for the CDR3 is TGTGCCAGCAGCCAGACAGGGAGAGGGTCCTACAATGAGCAGTTCTTC. Encoded protein: CASSQTGRGSYNEQFF.

The V call is TRBV29-1, the J call TRBJ1-2, with D tentatively TRBD1 (6 bases). The CDR3 has 12 residues. Trimming took 7 bases from V and 7 from J, leaving 16 bases between them. Germline V gene data show CDR1 as SQVTM and CDR2 as ANQGSEA. The CDR3 is CSARGPTGGYTF. As DNA, the CDR3 is TGCAGCGCCCGGGGGCCCACGGGTGGCTACACCTTC.

This clone has only a few counts. This rearrangement joins TRBV2 to TRBJ1-6; D is possibly TRBD1 (6 bases). The CDR3 sequence is 15 residues long. The germline CDR1 and CDR2 sequences are SNHLY and FYNNEI. V was trimmed by 7 bases and J by 1 base, leaving 11 bases between them. CDR3 sequence: CASTGDGSYNSPLHF. The CDR3 DNA sequence: TGTGCCAGCACAGGGGATGGGTCCTATAATTCACCCCTCCACTTT.

J is TRBJ2-3 and V is TRBV6-5, with TRBD2 identical over 10 bases. The junction had 6 bases not matched to a gene; V was cut back by 6 bases and J by 6 bases. Germline lookup yields CDR1 MNHEY and CDR2 SVGAGI. The CDR3 is 14 residues long. The CDR3, as DNA: TGTGCCAGCAGACTAGCGGGGTTTCTGGATACGCAGTATTTT. Amino acids: CASRLAGFLDTQYF.

Only a few counts were recorded for this clone. The V and J genes are TRBV4-3 and TRBJ2-7, with D possibly TRBD1 on 6 matching bases. V lost 1 base and J lost 0, with 16 bases in between. Germline V gives CDR1 LGHNA, CDR2 YSLEER. The CDR3 extends over 17 amino acids. For the CDR3, the DNA is TGCGCCAGCAGCCAAGGAATTCAGGGGTCCCACTCCTACGAGCAGTACTTC. Translated, it gives CASSQGIQGSHSYEQYF.

The chain carries TRBV27 and TRBJ2-2; D possibly corresponds to TRBD1 (6 bases). The CDR3 length is 13 residues. Germline V gene data show CDR1 as MNHEY and CDR2 as SMNVEV (reference sequence). Trimming removed 6 bases from V and 5 bases from J, with 10 bases in between. The CDR3 here is CASRRQATGELFF. CDR3 coding DNA: TGTGCCAGCAGAAGACAGGCGACCGGGGAGCTGTTTTTT.

The chain combines TRBV23-1 with TRBJ2-7, with D tentatively TRBD2 (6 bases). TRBV23-1 has ORF status, its function being uncertain. This CDR3 has 13 residues. V shed 6 bases and J shed 3 bases, with 12 bases lying between them. The DNA of the CDR3 is TGCGCCAGCAGCCCAAGGGGAGGCTACGAGCAGTACTTC. It yields the protein CASSPRGGYEQYF.

The rearrangement uses TRBV5-6 and TRBJ1-2; tentatively, D is TRBD1 (5 bases). V was pared by 6 bases and J by 5 bases, with 11 bases between. The CDR3 extends over 12 amino acids. From germline, CDR1 is SGHDT and CDR2 YYEEEE. The CDR3: CASTQGGYGYTF. The CDR3 DNA reads as TGTGCCAGCACCCAGGGTGGGTATGGCTACACCTTC.

The V gene is TRBV14, the J gene TRBJ2-1, with D possibly called TRBD1 or TRBD2 (5 bases each). The CDR3 is 14 amino acids. CDR1 SGHDN and CDR2 FVKESK come from the germline V gene. V lost 0 bases to trimming and J lost 11 bases, with 14 bases between them. The CDR3 region has the DNA TGTGCCAGCAGCCAAGATACTCCGGGGCACAAGCAGTTCTTC. This translates into CASSQDTPGHKQFF. Full variable domain (missing parts from reference TRBV14 and TRBJ2-1): EAGVTQFPSHSVIEKGQTVTLRCDPISGHDNLYWYRRVMGKEIKFLLHFVKESKQDESGMPNNRFLAERTGGTYSTLKVQPAELEDSGVYFCASSQDTPGHKQFFGPGTRLTVL.

This chain uses TRBV15 with TRBJ2-7; a possible D gene is TRBD2 (5 bases). This CDR3 region has 13 residues. Trimming removed 0 bases from V and 4 bases from J, with 7 bases in between. Germline CDR1 and CDR2: LNHNV and YYDKDF (reference sequence). The CDR3 reads CATSRESGYEQYF. The CDR3 coding sequence is TGTGCCACCAGCAGAGAGTCGGGGTACGAGCAGTACTTC.

The J gene is TRBJ2-1, the V gene TRBV5-6, with D possibly matching TRBD2 (6 bases). The CDR3 runs 16 residues. V dropped 0 bases and J dropped 2 bases, with 12 bases sitting between them. Germline V CDR1 and CDR2: SGHDT, YYEEEE. The CDR3 is CASSLGTTRPYNEQFF. In DNA form, the CDR3 reads TGTGCCAGCAGCTTGGGGACTACCCGCCCCTACAATGAGCAGTTCTTC.

This clone was seen a handful of times. This rearrangement joins TRBV7-9 to TRBJ1-2; D remains unclear. Trimming left V 3 bases short and J 4 bases short, with 12 bases between. CDR3 length equals 14 residues. Per the germline V gene, CDR1 is SEHNR and CDR2 is FQNEAQ (reference sequence). The CDR3 region is CASSFDTGSYGYTF. In nucleotides, the CDR3 is TGTGCCAGCAGCTTTGACACCGGTAGCTATGGCTACACCTTC.

This clone was seen only once. The V gene is TRBV7-2, the J gene TRBJ1-2; 7 bases match TRBD1. Germline V gene lookup returns CDR1 SGHTA and CDR2 FQGNSA. V gave up 5 bases and J gave up 5 bases; unmatched junction bases: 11. CDR3 length: 15 amino acids. CDR3 bases: TGTGCCAGCAGCCCTAGCCGGGACAGTTTTTATGGCTACACCTTC. It codes for CASSPSRDSFYGYTF.

This clone was seen a handful of times. The J gene is TRBJ2-5, the V gene TRBV6-1; D not resolved. V was clipped by 7 bases and J by 3 bases, with 15 bases between them. This CDR3 comprises 14 residues. Germline loops: CDR1 MNHNS, CDR2 SASEGT. The CDR3, as DNA: TGTGCCAGCACCAAGCCAGGCGAGGAAGAGACCCAGTACTTC. It yields the protein CASTKPGEEETQYF.

The V call is TRBV5-1, the J call TRBJ2-7; tentatively, D is TRBD1 (5 bases). This CDR3 contains 14 residues. CDR1 SGHRS and CDR2 YFSETQ come from the germline V gene. V was cut by 1 base and J by 1 base, with 9 bases left in between. This CDR3 is CASSLRRQSYEQYF. As DNA, the CDR3 is TGCGCCAGCAGCTTGAGGAGACAGTCCTACGAGCAGTACTTC.

This sequence joins TRBV2 and TRBJ1-6, with D uncertain. V lost 6 bases and J 9 bases, leaving 15 bases between the germline ends. Germline lookup yields CDR1 SNHLY and CDR2 FYNNEI. The CDR3 sequence is 14 residues long. This chain's CDR3 is CASRELDISSPLHF. The CDR3 DNA is TGTGCCAGCAGGGAACTGGATATTAGTTCACCCCTCCACTTT.

The chain has TRBV5-1 and TRBJ1-3; D remains unclear. The CDR3 spans 15 residues. Germline CDR1 SGHRS, CDR2 YFSETQ. Trimming took off 4 bases at V and 2 bases at J, with 13 bases between the two ends. CDR3 sequence: CASSPSVGTGNTIYF. The CDR3 nucleotides read TGCGCCAGCAGCCCGAGCGTGGGGACTGGAAACACCATATATTTT.

The rearrangement uses TRBV2 and TRBJ2-3; a possible D gene is TRBD1 (5 bases). The CDR3 is made up of 13 amino acids. Trimming stripped 5 bases from V and 5 bases from J, with 11 bases between. Germline V CDR1 and CDR2: SNHLY, FYNNEI. The CDR3 sequence is CASSRTSQDTQYF. Here the CDR3 DNA reads TGTGCCAGCAGTAGGACATCTCAAGATACGCAGTATTTT.

This chain links TRBV6-5 with TRBJ1-4; a possible D gene is TRBD1 (5 bases). Germline V gene data show CDR1 as MNHEY and CDR2 as SVGAGI. The CDR3 is 16 amino acids. V shed 0 bases and J shed 8 bases, with 16 bases lying between them. The CDR3 loop is CASSYSGARVTEKLFF. CDR3 nucleotide sequence: TGTGCCAGCAGTTACTCGGGTGCCAGGGTGACCGAAAAACTGTTTTTT.